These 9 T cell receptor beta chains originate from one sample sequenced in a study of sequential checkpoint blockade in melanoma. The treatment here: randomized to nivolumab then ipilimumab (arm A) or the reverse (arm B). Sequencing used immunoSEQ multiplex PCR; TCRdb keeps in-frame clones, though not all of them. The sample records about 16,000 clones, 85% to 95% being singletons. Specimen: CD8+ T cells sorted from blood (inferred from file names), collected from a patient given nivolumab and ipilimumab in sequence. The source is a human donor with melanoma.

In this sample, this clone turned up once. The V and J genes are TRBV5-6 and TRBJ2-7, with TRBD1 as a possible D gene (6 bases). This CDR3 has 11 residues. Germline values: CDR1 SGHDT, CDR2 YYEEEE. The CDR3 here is CASSNGQTTNV. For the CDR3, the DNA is TGTGCCAGCAGCAACGGACAGACGACGAACGTC.

The CDR3 region has the DNA TGTGCCTGGAGGGGACAGCTGAACACTGAAGCTTTCTTT. As protein: CAWRGQLNTEAFF. The J gene is TRBJ1-1, the V gene TRBV30, with 7 bases lining up with TRBD1. Germline CDR1 reads GTSNPN; CDR2 reads SVGIG (reference sequence). The CDR3 contains 13 residues. V shed 3 bases, J shed 0 bases, and the junction held 1 base outside the gene matches.

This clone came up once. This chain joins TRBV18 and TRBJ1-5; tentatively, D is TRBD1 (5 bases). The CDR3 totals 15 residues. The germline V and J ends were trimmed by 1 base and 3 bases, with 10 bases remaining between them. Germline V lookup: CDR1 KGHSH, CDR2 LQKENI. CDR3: CASSPRKGLNQPQHF. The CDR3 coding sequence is TGTGCCAGCTCACCACGGAAGGGACTCAATCAGCCCCAGCATTTT.

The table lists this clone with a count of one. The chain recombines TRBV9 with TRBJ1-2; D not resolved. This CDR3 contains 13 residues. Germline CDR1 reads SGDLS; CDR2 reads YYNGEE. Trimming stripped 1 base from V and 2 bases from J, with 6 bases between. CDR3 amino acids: CASSVQANYGYTF. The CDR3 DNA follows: TGTGCCAGCAGCGTACAGGCGAACTATGGCTACACCTTC.

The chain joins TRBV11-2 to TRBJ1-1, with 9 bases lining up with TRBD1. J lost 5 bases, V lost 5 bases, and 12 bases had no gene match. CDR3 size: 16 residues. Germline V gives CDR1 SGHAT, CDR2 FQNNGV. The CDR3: CASSLRGQGRGTEAFF. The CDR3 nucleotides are TGTGCCAGCAGCCTCCGGGGACAGGGACGTGGAACTGAAGCTTTCTTT.

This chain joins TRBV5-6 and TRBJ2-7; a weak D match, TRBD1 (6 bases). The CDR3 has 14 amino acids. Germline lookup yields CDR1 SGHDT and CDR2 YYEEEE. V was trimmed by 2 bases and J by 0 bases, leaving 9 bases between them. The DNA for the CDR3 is TGTGCCAGCAGCTTTGGGGGCAGCTCCTACGAGCAGTACGTC. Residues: CASSFGGSSYEQYV.

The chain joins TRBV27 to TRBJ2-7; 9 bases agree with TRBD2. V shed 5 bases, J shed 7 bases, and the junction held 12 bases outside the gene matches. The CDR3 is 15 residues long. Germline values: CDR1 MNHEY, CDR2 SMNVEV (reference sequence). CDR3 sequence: CASSVSREGRGEQYF. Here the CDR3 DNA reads TGTGCCAGCAGTGTCTCGCGGGAGGGCCGTGGTGAGCAGTACTTC.

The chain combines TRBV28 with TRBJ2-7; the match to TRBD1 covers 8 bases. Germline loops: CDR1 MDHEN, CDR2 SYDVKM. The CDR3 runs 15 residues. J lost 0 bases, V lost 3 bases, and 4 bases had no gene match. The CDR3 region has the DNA TGTGCCAGCAGTTTGCAGGGGGCGACCTCCTACGAGCAGTACTTC. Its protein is CASSLQGATSYEQYF. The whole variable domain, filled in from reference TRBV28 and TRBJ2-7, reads DVKVTQSSRYLVKRTGEKVFLECVQDMDHENMFWYRQDPGLGLRLIYFSYDVKMKEKGDIPEGYSVSREKKERFSLILESASTNQTSMYLCASSLQGATSYEQYFGPGTRLTVT.

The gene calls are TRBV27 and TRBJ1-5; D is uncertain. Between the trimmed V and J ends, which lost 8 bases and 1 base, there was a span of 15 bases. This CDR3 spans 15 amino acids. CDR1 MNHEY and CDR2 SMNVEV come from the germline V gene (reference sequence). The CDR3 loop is CASRRRGESNQPQHF. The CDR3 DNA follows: TGTGCCAGCCGGAGGCGGGGTGAAAGCAATCAGCCCCAGCATTTT.